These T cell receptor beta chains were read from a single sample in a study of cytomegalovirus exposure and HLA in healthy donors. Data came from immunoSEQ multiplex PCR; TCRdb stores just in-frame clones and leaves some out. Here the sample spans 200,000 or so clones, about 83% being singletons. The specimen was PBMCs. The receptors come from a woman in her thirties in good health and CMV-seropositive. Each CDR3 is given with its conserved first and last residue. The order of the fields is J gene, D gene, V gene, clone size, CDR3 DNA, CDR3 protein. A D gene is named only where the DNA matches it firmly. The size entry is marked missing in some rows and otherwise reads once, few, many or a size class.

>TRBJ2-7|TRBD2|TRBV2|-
TGTGCCAGCAGTGTACCGGGGGGCGAGCAGTACTTC
CASSVPGGEQYF
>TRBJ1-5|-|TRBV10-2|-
TGCGCCAGCAGTGTAAGACAGGAATCTCAGCCCCAGCATTTT
CASSVRQESQPQHF
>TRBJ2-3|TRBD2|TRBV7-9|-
TGTGCCAGCAGCAAGCGGGAGGGCACAGATACGCAGTATTTT
CASSKREGTDTQYF
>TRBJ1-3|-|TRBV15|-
TGTGCCACCAGCTTAGACTCGCGGAGCTCTGGAAACACCATATATTTT
CATSLDSRSSGNTIYF
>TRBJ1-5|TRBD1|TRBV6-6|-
TGTGCCAGCAGGACCGGACAGGGAGTGGATCAGCCCCAGCATTTT
CASRTGQGVDQPQHF
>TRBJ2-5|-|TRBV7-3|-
TGTGCCAGCAGCTTATTCGGGGGAGGTTTGGAGACCCAGTACTTC
CASSLFGGGLETQYF
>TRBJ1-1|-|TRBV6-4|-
TGTGCCAGCAGTGTTGATGTCGGTCTCGAAGCTTTCTTT
CASSVDVGLEAFF
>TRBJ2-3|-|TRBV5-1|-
TGCGCCAGCAGCTTGGATAACTTTAGCACAGATACGCAGTATTTT
CASSLDNFSTDTQYF
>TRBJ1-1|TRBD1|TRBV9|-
TGTGCCAGCAGCCTCAGTACAGGGGGGCGGGTGGGTACTGAAGCTTTCTTT
CASSLSTGGRVGTEAFF
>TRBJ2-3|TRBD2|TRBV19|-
TGTGCCAGTAGTACCTACGTTCTAGCGGGGGTCCCGGATACGCAGTATTTT
CASSTYVLAGVPDTQYF
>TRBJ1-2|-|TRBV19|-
TGTGCCAGTAGTATAGACGGGGAATTTGATGGCTACACCTTC
CASSIDGEFDGYTF
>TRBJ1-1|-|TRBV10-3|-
TGTGCCGCCGCCAGTGGGGGCATGGGCACTGAAGCTTTCTTT
CAAASGGMGTEAFF
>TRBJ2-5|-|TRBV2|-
TGTGCCAGCAGTAAAAGACCGGGGGTTGAGACCCAGTACTTC
CASSKRPGVETQYF
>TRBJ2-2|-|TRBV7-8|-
TGTGCCAGCAGCTTCCGGGACTTATCAAACACCGGGGAGCTGTTTTTT
CASSFRDLSNTGELFF
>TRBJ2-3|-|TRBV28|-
TGTGCCAGCAGTTCTCCGGTCACAGATACGCAGTATTTT
CASSSPVTDTQYF
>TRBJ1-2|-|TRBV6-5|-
TGTGCCAGCAGGGCCCCTAGTGGGGGGAACTATGGCTACACCTTC
CASRAPSGGNYGYTF
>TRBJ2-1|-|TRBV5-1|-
TGCGCCAGCAGCGTAGAATCCTACAATGAGCAGTTCTTC
CASSVESYNEQFF
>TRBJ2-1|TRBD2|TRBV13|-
TGTGCCAGCAGCCCGGAGACTAGCGGGGTTCTCGGTGAGCAGTTCTTC
CASSPETSGVLGEQFF
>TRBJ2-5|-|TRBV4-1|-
TGCGCCAGCAGCCAATCTTTGTTGGAGACCCAGTACTTC
CASSQSLLETQYF
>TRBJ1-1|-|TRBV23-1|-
TGCGCCCGAATCGGGGTCTGTTACACTGAAGCTTTCTTT
CARIGVCYTEAFF
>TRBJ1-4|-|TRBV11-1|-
TGTGCCAGCAGCCCACAGTGGATTGAAAAACTGTTTTTT
CASSPQWIEKLFF
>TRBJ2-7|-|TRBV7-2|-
TGTGCCAGCAGCTCCAACTACGAGCAGTACTTC
CASSSNYEQYF
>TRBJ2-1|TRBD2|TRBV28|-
TGTGCCAGCAGCCCGCTTGCGGGGGTTGACAATGAGCAGTTCTTC
CASSPLAGVDNEQFF
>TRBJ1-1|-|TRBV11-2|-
TGTGCCAGCAGCTTACAGTTGAACACTGAAGCTTTCTTT
CASSLQLNTEAFF
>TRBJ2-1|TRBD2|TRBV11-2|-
TGTGCCAGCAGCCCTCTAGCGGGAGTCTACAATGAGCAGTTCTTC
CASSPLAGVYNEQFF
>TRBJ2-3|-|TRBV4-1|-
TGCGCCAGCAGCAAGGGGCTAGCGAGCGGGACAGATACGCAGTATTTT
CASSKGLASGTDTQYF
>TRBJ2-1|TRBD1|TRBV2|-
TGTGCCAGCAGACCGGGACAGGGGGCCTATGAGCAGTTCTTC
CASRPGQGAYEQFF
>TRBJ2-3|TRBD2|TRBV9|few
TGTGCCAGCAGCGTAGGGACTAGTTCTGCTACAGATACGCAGTATTTT
CASSVGTSSATDTQYF
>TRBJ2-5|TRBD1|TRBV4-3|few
TGCGCCAGCAGCCAACCGGGACAGGGGTTCCAGTACTTC
CASSQPGQGFQYF
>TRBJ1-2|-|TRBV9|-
TGTGCCAGCATGTCAGGGAGGCATGGCTACACCTTC
CASMSGRHGYTF
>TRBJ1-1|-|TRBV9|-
TGTGCCAGCAGCGTAGATCGGGTTACTGAAGCTTTCTTT
CASSVDRVTEAFF
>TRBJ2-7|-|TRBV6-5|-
TGTGCCAGCAGTTACTACCAGGCCTCCTACGAGCAGTACTTC
CASSYYQASYEQYF
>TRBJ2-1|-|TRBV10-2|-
TGCGCCAGCAGTGAAACTCGGGGCGGGATAAACTACAATGAGCAGTTCTTC
CASSETRGGINYNEQFF
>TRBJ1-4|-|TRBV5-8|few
TGTGCCAGCAGCTTGTTTCGGGGGAGTGCAACTAATGAAAAACTGTTTTTT
CASSLFRGSATNEKLFF
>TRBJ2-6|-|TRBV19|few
TGTGCCAGTAGTCGCGGGGTGGCGGGGGCCAACGTCCTGACTTTC
CASSRGVAGANVLTF
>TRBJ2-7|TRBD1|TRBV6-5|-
TGTGCCAGCAGTAGGGGCAGGGGGTTTCGCGAGCAGTACTTC
CASSRGRGFREQYF
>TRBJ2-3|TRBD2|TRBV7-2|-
TGTGCCAGCAGCTTAGGGTTTAGCTTGGCGGGAGCCTTAGATACGCAGTATTTT
CASSLGFSLAGALDTQYF
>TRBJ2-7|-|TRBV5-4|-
TGTGCCAGCAGTCCGGGAGATTGGGGCCGGAATCCCTACGAGCAGTACTTC
CASSPGDWGRNPYEQYF
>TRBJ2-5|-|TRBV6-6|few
TGTGCCAGCAGTTACTCGATGACTACCCAAGAGACCCAGTACTTC
CASSYSMTTQETQYF